What follows are 9 T cell receptor beta chains derived from one specimen sequenced in a study of shared clonotypes between healthy human individuals. Using immunoSEQ multiplex PCR, the repertoire was profiled, and TCRdb retains in-frame clones only, with some absent. Among a few million clones listed, 85% to 95% were seen once. The sequencing input was naive CD4+ T cells from PBMCs. Subset: CD45RA+ positively selected. The receptors were sampled from a man aged 18-30 years in good health. Some clones in this sample may be carry-over from other donors' samples.

This chain joins TRBV7-9 and TRBJ2-2, with unresolved D. Germline loops: CDR1 SEHNR, CDR2 FQNEAQ (reference sequence). V lost 1 base to trimming and J lost 7 bases, with 7 bases between them. This CDR3 spans 13 amino acids. In DNA, the CDR3 is TGTGCCAGCAGCTTAGTTAATTACGGGGAGCTGTTTTTT. Translation gives CASSLVNYGELFF. Looking up the rest from reference TRBV7-9 and TRBJ2-2 gives the full variable domain: DTGVSQNPRHKITKRGQNVTFRCDPISEHNRLYWYRQTLGQGPEFLTYFQNEAQLEKSRLLSDRFSAERPKGSFSTLEIQRTEQGDSAMYLCASSLVNYGELFFGEGSRLTVL.

J is TRBJ1-5 and V is TRBV21-1. TRBV21-1 represents a pseudogene. CDR3 length equals 18 residues. The chain's CDR3 is CASSKSMVRHGGWQPQHF. DNA for the CDR3: TGTGCCAGCAGCAAATCAATGGTACGTCATGGGGGTTGGCAGCCCCAGCATTTT.

This rearrangement joins TRBV11-3 to TRBJ2-2; 8 bases match TRBD1. The CDR3 is made up of 15 amino acids. The V and J ends lost 5 bases and 13 bases, in that order; junction bases with no gene match: 15. The V gene's germline CDR1 is SGHNT and CDR2 YENEEA. The CDR3 region has the DNA TGTGCCAGCAGCCTACGAGGACAGGGCCCGGAGGTGCTGTTTTTT. Translation: CASSLRGQGPEVLFF.

The chain couples TRBV28 to TRBJ2-1; 8 bases agree with TRBD2. This CDR3 is 19 amino acids long. Looked up from germline, CDR1 is MDHEN and CDR2 is SYDVKM. V lost 1 base and J lost 6; bases outside the gene matches: 17. For the CDR3, the DNA is TGTGCCAGCAGTTTATACGGCTTTAGCGGGAACGGAAGGGGCAATGAGCAGTTCTTC. Its translation: CASSLYGFSGNGRGNEQFF.

V gene TRBV7-2 combines with J gene TRBJ1-5; unclear D gene. This CDR3 has 16 amino acids. The ends were cut back, 2 bases at V and 7 bases at J, with 18 bases in the middle. Looked up from germline, CDR1 is SGHTA and CDR2 is FQGNSA. The CDR3 reads CASSLNVPTLWQPQHF. CDR3 sequence (DNA): TGTGCCAGCAGCTTAAATGTGCCTACTCTTTGGCAGCCCCAGCATTTT.

The chain combines TRBV28 with TRBJ1-5; the match to TRBD1 covers 9 bases. CDR3 length: 15 amino acids. Germline V gives CDR1 MDHEN, CDR2 SYDVKM. V shed 4 bases, J shed 6 bases, and the junction held 7 bases outside the gene matches. The CDR3 is CASSSGQGRGQPQHF. The CDR3 DNA reads as TGTGCCAGCAGTTCGGGACAGGGAAGGGGTCAGCCCCAGCATTTT.

The chain uses TRBV7-9 and TRBJ1-1; no firm D call. Per the germline V gene, CDR1 is SEHNR and CDR2 is FQNEAQ (reference sequence). Trimming cost V 5 bases and J 2 bases, with 9 bases left between them. The CDR3 has 13 amino acids. The DNA for the CDR3 is TGTGCCAGCAGCCTAACAGACAACACTGAAGCTTTCTTT. Its protein product is CASSLTDNTEAFF.

This chain uses TRBV6-5 with TRBJ2-1, with 8 bases aligning to TRBD1. The V gene's germline CDR1 is MNHEY and CDR2 SVGAGI. The length of the CDR3 is 12 residues. V lost 6 bases to trimming and J lost 10 bases; unmatched junction nucleotides: 5. The CDR3 reads CASSLDRVEQFF. DNA for the CDR3: TGTGCCAGCAGCTTGGACAGGGTCGAGCAGTTCTTC.

The rearrangement uses TRBV5-8 and TRBJ1-3; D may be TRBD1 (5 bases). Between the trimmed V and J ends, which lost 2 bases and 2 bases, there was a span of 8 bases. Germline CDR1 and CDR2: SGHTS and YDEGEE. The CDR3 runs to 14 residues. The CDR3 DNA reads as TGTGCCAGCAGCTTCGGGGGTCCTGGAAACACCATATATTTT. This encodes CASSFGGPGNTIYF.